Listed below are T cell receptor beta chains from one sample, sequenced in a study of stem cell transplantation in POMP-related autoinflammatory disease. Assay: immunoSEQ multiplex PCR; the TCRdb copy retains only in-frame clones and omits some. This table holds roughly 32,000 clones, around 90% found once. The sample was CD4+ T cells from PBMCs, taken before stem cell transplantation. All receptors derive from a human donor with POMP-related autoinflammation and immune dysregulation (PRAID). CDR3s include the opening cysteine and the closing phenylalanine or tryptophan. The order of the fields is J gene, V gene, clone size, D gene, CDR3 protein, CDR3 DNA. A D gene is named only where the DNA matches it firmly. Clone size is given for some rows only: seen once, a few or many times, or a class if the clone is expanded.

J gene: TRBJ1-2
V gene: TRBV7-9
clone size: .
D gene: TRBD1
CDR3 protein: CASSLEGTGDGYTF
CDR3 DNA: TGTGCCAGCAGCTTAGAAGGGACAGGGGATGGCTACACCTTC

J gene: TRBJ2-7
V gene: TRBV19
clone size: .
D gene: .
CDR3 protein: CANEAGTSSDEQYF
CDR3 DNA: TGTGCCAACGAAGCCGGGACCTCGAGTGACGAGCAGTACTTC

J gene: TRBJ1-5
V gene: TRBV19
clone size: .
D gene: .
CDR3 protein: CASSSSYSNQPQHF
CDR3 DNA: TGTGCCAGTAGTTCTTCATATAGCAATCAGCCCCAGCATTTT

J gene: TRBJ2-1
V gene: TRBV11-2
clone size: .
D gene: TRBD1
CDR3 protein: CASSLGQGSYNEQFF
CDR3 DNA: TGTGCCAGCAGCTTAGGACAGGGGTCCTACAATGAGCAGTTCTTC

J gene: TRBJ1-2
V gene: TRBV2
clone size: .
D gene: TRBD1
CDR3 protein: CASGRTGGHGYTF
CDR3 DNA: TGTGCCAGCGGACGGACAGGGGGACATGGCTACACCTTC

J gene: TRBJ2-3
V gene: TRBV28
clone size: .
D gene: TRBD2
CDR3 protein: CASSFGLAGDTDTQYF
CDR3 DNA: TGTGCCAGCAGTTTCGGCCTAGCGGGAGACACAGATACGCAGTATTTT

J gene: TRBJ2-1
V gene: TRBV11-3
clone size: .
D gene: TRBD2
CDR3 protein: CASSLASGSDEQFF
CDR3 DNA: TGTGCCAGCAGCTTAGCTAGCGGGAGTGATGAGCAGTTCTTC

J gene: TRBJ2-7
V gene: TRBV27
clone size: .
D gene: TRBD1
CDR3 protein: CASSLDRGLYEQYF
CDR3 DNA: TGTGCCAGCAGCCTGGACAGGGGCCTCTACGAGCAGTACTTC

J gene: TRBJ2-1
V gene: TRBV5-1
clone size: .
D gene: TRBD2
CDR3 protein: CASSRPGTSGKDEQFF
CDR3 DNA: TGCGCCAGCAGCCGGCCCGGGACTAGCGGGAAGGATGAGCAGTTCTTC

J gene: TRBJ2-7
V gene: TRBV30
clone size: .
D gene: .
CDR3 protein: CAWSVRALSYEQYF
CDR3 DNA: TGTGCCTGGAGTGTACGGGCACTCTCCTACGAGCAGTACTTC

J gene: TRBJ2-5
V gene: TRBV19
clone size: once
D gene: TRBD1
CDR3 protein: CASSKDRVPETQYF
CDR3 DNA: TGTGCCAGTAGTAAGGACAGGGTCCCAGAGACCCAGTACTTC

J gene: TRBJ2-1
V gene: TRBV16
clone size: .
D gene: .
CDR3 protein: CASSQSIPGSSYNEQFF
CDR3 DNA: TGTGCCAGCAGCCAATCGATTCCAGGGAGCTCCTACAATGAGCAGTTCTTC

J gene: TRBJ1-5
V gene: TRBV19
clone size: .
D gene: TRBD1
CDR3 protein: CASSIRTGMVQPQHF
CDR3 DNA: TGTGCCAGTAGTATTCGGACAGGGATGGTTCAGCCCCAGCATTTT

J gene: TRBJ1-4
V gene: TRBV5-1
clone size: once
D gene: .
CDR3 protein: CASSLAVGQSANEKLFF
CDR3 DNA: TGCGCCAGCAGCTTGGCCGTCGGTCAGAGTGCGAATGAAAAACTGTTTTTT

J gene: TRBJ2-3
V gene: TRBV19
clone size: .
D gene: TRBD1
CDR3 protein: CASSIDRDRGSTDTQYF
CDR3 DNA: TGTGCCAGTAGTATAGATCGGGACAGGGGTAGCACAGATACGCAGTATTTT

J gene: TRBJ2-3
V gene: TRBV10-3
clone size: .
D gene: .
CDR3 protein: CAISDGDTDTQYF
CDR3 DNA: TGTGCCATCAGTGACGGGGACACAGATACGCAGTATTTT

J gene: TRBJ2-7
V gene: TRBV6-6
clone size: .
D gene: .
CDR3 protein: CASSLSGAYEQYF
CDR3 DNA: TGTGCCAGCAGTCTCTCAGGGGCCTACGAGCAGTACTTC

J gene: TRBJ2-3
V gene: TRBV30
clone size: once
D gene: TRBD2
CDR3 protein: CAWSLGGRNTQYF
CDR3 DNA: TGTGCCTGGAGTCTTGGCGGGAGAAATACGCAGTATTTT

J gene: TRBJ2-7
V gene: TRBV29-1
clone size: .
D gene: TRBD1
CDR3 protein: CSVGDSPSSYEQYF
CDR3 DNA: TGCAGCGTTGGGGACAGTCCATCCTCCTACGAGCAGTACTTC

J gene: TRBJ2-7
V gene: TRBV7-3
clone size: .
D gene: .
CDR3 protein: CASSLVWGKEQYF
CDR3 DNA: TGTGCCAGCAGCTTAGTTTGGGGGAAAGAGCAGTACTTC

J gene: TRBJ2-7
V gene: TRBV5-4
clone size: .
D gene: .
CDR3 protein: CASSPRALLDEQYF
CDR3 DNA: TGTGCCAGCAGCCCGCGAGCGCTCCTCGACGAGCAGTACTTC

J gene: TRBJ1-2
V gene: TRBV18
clone size: .
D gene: .
CDR3 protein: CASSPYKGSYGYTF
CDR3 DNA: TGTGCCAGCTCACCATATAAGGGTAGCTATGGCTACACCTTC

J gene: TRBJ2-2
V gene: TRBV28
clone size: .
D gene: TRBD1
CDR3 protein: CASTPGGQGYTGELFF
CDR3 DNA: TGTGCCAGCACCCCAGGTGGACAGGGGTACACCGGGGAGCTGTTTTTT

J gene: TRBJ2-2
V gene: TRBV7-6
clone size: .
D gene: .
CDR3 protein: CASSLRSETNTGELFF
CDR3 DNA: TGTGCCAGCAGCTTAAGGTCGGAAACGAACACCGGGGAGCTGTTTTTT

J gene: TRBJ1-2
V gene: TRBV29-1
clone size: few
D gene: TRBD1
CDR3 protein: CSHLTGGNGYTF
CDR3 DNA: TGCAGCCATCTCACAGGGGGTAATGGCTACACCTTC

J gene: TRBJ1-2
V gene: TRBV6-1
clone size: .
D gene: .
CDR3 protein: CASRVHAGGYTF
CDR3 DNA: TGTGCCAGCAGAGTCCATGCTGGCGGCTACACCTTC

J gene: TRBJ1-2
V gene: TRBV6-5
clone size: .
D gene: .
CDR3 protein: CASSLSEVERGYTF
CDR3 DNA: TGTGCCAGCAGCCTCTCAGAGGTTGAAAGGGGCTACACCTTC

J gene: TRBJ2-7
V gene: TRBV28
clone size: .
D gene: TRBD1
CDR3 protein: CASSYLTGGRYEQYF
CDR3 DNA: TGTGCCAGCAGTTACCTGACAGGGGGTAGGTACGAGCAGTACTTC

J gene: TRBJ1-5
V gene: TRBV30
clone size: .
D gene: .
CDR3 protein: CAWGPRGDQPQHF
CDR3 DNA: TGTGCCTGGGGGCCCCGAGGGGATCAGCCCCAGCATTTT

J gene: TRBJ1-5
V gene: TRBV2
clone size: .
D gene: .
CDR3 protein: CASSGKGDQPQHF
CDR3 DNA: TGTGCCAGCAGTGGTAAAGGGGATCAGCCCCAGCATTTT

J gene: TRBJ2-3
V gene: TRBV5-1
clone size: .
D gene: .
CDR3 protein: CASSPGTPQDTQYF
CDR3 DNA: TGCGCCAGCAGCCCCGGGACACCCCAAGATACGCAGTATTTT